The 19 T cell receptor beta chains listed next were all sequenced from one sample in a study of graft-versus-host responses after intestinal transplantation. The table came from immunoSEQ multiplex PCR; TCRdb's copy has only in-frame clones and leaves some out. The profile shows 96,000 or so clones, 92% of them singletons. These receptors' antigens are unknown. The sequencing used unstimulated CD4+ T cells sorted from spleen or lymph node cells, collected before intestinal transplant. The receptor set was obtained from a human donor who received an intestinal transplant.

V is TRBV4-1 and J is TRBJ2-7, with 11 bases lining up with TRBD2. J lost 2 bases, V lost 1 base, and 10 bases had no gene match. Germline values: CDR1 MGHRA, CDR2 YSYEKL. This CDR3 contains 18 residues. The CDR3 nucleotides read TGCGCCAGCAGCCAAGGCGTGACACTAGCGGGAGTTACCTACGAGCAGTACTTC. Residues: CASSQGVTLAGVTYEQYF.

The chain is built from TRBV11-2 and TRBJ2-5; weak D call: TRBD1 (6 bases). Germline assignment: CDR1 SGHAT and CDR2 FQNNGV. The CDR3 sequence is 14 residues long. V dropped 5 bases and J dropped 7 bases, with 17 bases sitting between them. The CDR3 protein is CASSVNRDVGTQYF. The CDR3 nucleotides are TGTGCCAGCAGCGTAAACAGGGACGTTGGGACCCAGTACTTC.

V gene TRBV6-4 combines with J gene TRBJ2-7; no clear D gene. Germline assignment: CDR1 MRHNA and CDR2 SNTAGT. There are 12 residues in the CDR3. V was shortened by 2 bases and J by 3 bases, with 5 bases between the two germline ends. Here the CDR3 DNA reads TGTGCCAGCAGTGACAGAGGCTACGAGCAGTACTTC. It is translated as CASSDRGYEQYF.

The genes are TRBV7-2 and TRBJ2-5, with D perhaps matching TRBD2 (6 bases). In germline, CDR1 is SGHTA, CDR2 FQGNSA. V dropped 1 base and J dropped 5 bases, with 17 bases sitting between them. CDR3 size: 16 residues. This CDR3 reads CASSLGQGGLGETQYF. The CDR3 coding sequence is TGTGCCAGCAGCTTAGGGCAGGGAGGCTTGGGGGAGACCCAGTACTTC.

The chain employs TRBV5-6 and TRBJ2-7; TRBD2 agrees at 11 bases. The CDR3 has 16 amino acids. V lost 4 bases, J lost 4 bases, and 10 bases stayed unmatched. Germline loops: CDR1 SGHDT, CDR2 YYEEEE. The CDR3 nucleotides are TGTGCCAGCAGCCGGACTAGCGGGCGGGGATTTTACGAGCAGTACTTC. It yields the protein CASSRTSGRGFYEQYF.

The CDR3 spells CASSLSRAGVQETQYF. DNA for the CDR3: TGTGCCAGCAGCCTCTCTAGAGCGGGGGTCCAAGAGACCCAGTACTTC. The gene calls are TRBV4-2 and TRBJ2-5; the match to TRBD2 covers 8 bases. CDR1 and CDR2 from the germline V gene are LGHNA and YNFKEQ. V trimming: 4 bases; J trimming: 1 base; junction bases outside the gene matches: 8. The CDR3 is 16 amino acids.

This clone appeared a few times. DNA of the CDR3: TGCGCCAGCAGCCAAGGGAGGGTACCGGGGGATGATACGCAGTATTTT. This sequence encodes CASSQGRVPGDDTQYF. The J gene is TRBJ2-3, the V gene TRBV4-1; perhaps TRBD2 as D (6 bases). The V end lost 1 base, the J end lost 6 bases, and 17 bases lay between the germline ends. Germline CDR1 and CDR2: MGHRA and YSYEKL. The CDR3 is made up of 16 amino acids.

The chain carries TRBV18 and TRBJ2-3; possible D gene TRBD1, 6 bases. Germline V CDR1 and CDR2: KGHSH, LQKENI. This CDR3 has 16 amino acids. V shed 5 bases and J shed 0 bases, with 15 bases lying between them. The DNA for the CDR3 is TGTGCCAGCTCAACCCTAGGGGGAAGCAGCACAGATACGCAGTATTTT. Its protein is CASSTLGGSSTDTQYF.

A few counts support this clone. The J gene is TRBJ1-3, the V gene TRBV6-6; perhaps TRBD1 as D (6 bases). Germline V gene lookup returns CDR1 MNHNY and CDR2 SVGAGI (reference sequence). The CDR3 sequence is 16 residues long. V lost 0 bases, J lost 0 bases, and 9 bases lay in between. As DNA, the CDR3 is TGTGCCAGCAGTTACTCCTCAGGGGCCTCTGGAAACACCATATATTTT. Amino acid sequence: CASSYSSGASGNTIYF.

The chain recombines TRBV19 with TRBJ2-3; TRBD2 matches at 10 bases. CDR1 LNHDA and CDR2 SQIVND come from the germline V gene (reference sequence). The junction had 8 bases not matched to a gene; V was cut back by 8 bases and J by 3 bases. The CDR3 has 15 residues. CDR3 bases: TGTGCCAGTGGTGAGTCTAGCGGGAGAACAGATACGCAGTATTTT. Protein: CASGESSGRTDTQYF.

Here the CDR3 DNA reads TGTGCCAGCAGTTACGAGGCGGGCCACACTGAAGCTTTCTTT. Amino acid sequence: CASSYEAGHTEAFF. The J gene is TRBJ1-1, the V gene TRBV6-5; no clear D gene. This CDR3 has 14 residues. Trimming took 2 bases from V and 3 from J, leaving 10 bases between them. Germline assignment: CDR1 MNHEY and CDR2 SVGAGI.

This rearrangement joins TRBV9 to TRBJ1-3, with a possible D match to TRBD1 (6 bases). The length of the CDR3 is 16 residues. V shed 3 bases and J shed 1 base, with 14 bases lying between them. The V gene's germline CDR1 is SGDLS and CDR2 YYNGEE. This CDR3 is CASSGPGHQSGNTIYF. CDR3 coding DNA: TGTGCCAGCAGCGGACCGGGACATCAGTCTGGAAACACCATATATTTT.

The CDR3 nucleotides read TGTGCCCCGGACCAGGGAGGAAACACCATATATTTT. This gives the protein CAPDQGGNTIYF. The gene calls are TRBV6-5 and TRBJ1-3; tentative D call: TRBD1 (5 bases). The V and J ends lost 11 bases and 4 bases respectively, with 12 bases between them. The CDR3 length is 12 residues. Germline loops: CDR1 MNHEY, CDR2 SVGAGI.

The chain couples TRBV6-1 to TRBJ2-7, with TRBD2 identical over 7 bases. CDR1 MNHNS and CDR2 SASEGT come from the germline V gene. The V gene end was trimmed by 5 bases and the J gene end by 4 bases; junction bases not matched to a gene: 11. CDR3 length equals 15 residues. CDR3 loop: CASSHTLAVDYEQYF. CDR3 DNA sequence: TGTGCCAGCAGTCATACTCTAGCGGTGGATTACGAGCAGTACTTC.

CDR3 coding DNA: TGCGCCAGCAGCTTGGCCGGGACAGGGACCGGAAGGGCTGGCTACACCTTC. This encodes CASSLAGTGTGRAGYTF. The gene calls are TRBV5-1 and TRBJ1-2; TRBD1 matches at 9 bases. The CDR3 has 17 residues. Germline V gene data show CDR1 as SGHRS and CDR2 as YFSETQ. Trimming at V came to 0 bases and at J to 7 bases, leaving 13 bases not matched to a gene. Complete variable domain (other parts from reference TRBV5-1 and TRBJ1-2): KAGVTQTPRYLIKTRGQQVTLSCSPISGHRSVSWYQQTPGQGLQFLFEYFSETQRNKGNFPGRFSGRQFSNSRSEMNVSTLELGDSALYLCASSLAGTGTGRAGYTFGSGTRLTVV.

V is TRBV7-2 and J is TRBJ2-5; 12 nucleotides match TRBD2. Germline trimming cut 5 bases from V and 5 bases from J; bases unmatched to any gene: 6. The CDR3 spans 15 residues. Germline CDR1 SGHTA, CDR2 FQGNSA. Here the CDR3 reads CASSPRLAGAETQYF. Here the CDR3 DNA reads TGTGCCAGCAGCCCCAGACTAGCGGGGGCGGAGACCCAGTACTTC.

The chain combines TRBV27 with TRBJ2-1, with TRBD2 matching over 8 bases. The V segment lost 5 bases and the J segment 9 bases; nucleotides outside the gene matches: 15. The CDR3 sequence is 16 residues long. Germline-derived CDR1 and CDR2 are MNHEY and SMNVEV (reference sequence). CDR3 nucleotides: TGTGCCAGCAGTCCCCGGCCCGGGGGGGCACAAGTTGAGCAGTTCTTC. Protein sequence: CASSPRPGGAQVEQFF.

The rearrangement links TRBV19 to TRBJ2-1; 7 nucleotides match TRBD1. J gave up 10 bases and V 4 bases, and 7 bases lay outside the gene matches. Germline V gene sequence: CDR1 LNHDA, CDR2 SQIVND (reference sequence). The CDR3 length is 13 residues. CDR3 sequence reads: CASSTKAGGEQFF. In DNA form, the CDR3 reads TGTGCCAGTAGTACAAAGGCAGGGGGAGAGCAGTTCTTC.

The chain employs TRBV7-6 and TRBJ2-5; 8 bases agree with TRBD2. CDR3 length: 15 residues. The germline V gene encodes CDR1 SGHVS and CDR2 FNYEAQ. Losses at the gene ends were 4 bases for V and 2 bases for J; bases not matched to a gene: 6. CDR3 residues: CASSSNSGDQETQYF. The CDR3 nucleotides are TGTGCCAGCAGCTCGAATAGCGGGGATCAAGAGACCCAGTACTTC.